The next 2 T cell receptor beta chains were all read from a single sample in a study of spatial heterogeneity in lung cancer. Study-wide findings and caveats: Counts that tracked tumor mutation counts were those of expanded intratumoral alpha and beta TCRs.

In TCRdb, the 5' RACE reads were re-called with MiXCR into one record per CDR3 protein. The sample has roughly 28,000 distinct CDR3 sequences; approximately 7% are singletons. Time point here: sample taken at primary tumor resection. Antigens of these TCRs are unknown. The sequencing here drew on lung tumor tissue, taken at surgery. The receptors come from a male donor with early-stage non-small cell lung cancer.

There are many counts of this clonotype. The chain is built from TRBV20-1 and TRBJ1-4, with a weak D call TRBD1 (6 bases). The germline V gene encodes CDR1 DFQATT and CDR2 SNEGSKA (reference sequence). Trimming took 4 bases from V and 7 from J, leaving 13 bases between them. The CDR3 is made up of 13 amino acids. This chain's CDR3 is CSAKGGGGEKLFF. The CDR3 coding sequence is TGCAGTGCTAAAGGGGGGGGTGGTGAAAAACTGTTTTTT.

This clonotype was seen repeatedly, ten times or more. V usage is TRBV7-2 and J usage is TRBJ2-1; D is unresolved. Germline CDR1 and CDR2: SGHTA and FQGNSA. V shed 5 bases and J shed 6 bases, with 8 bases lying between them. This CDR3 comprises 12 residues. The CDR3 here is CASSLAPNEQFF. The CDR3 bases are TGTGCCAGCAGCCTCGCCCCCAATGAGCAGTTCTTC.